This T cell receptor (beta chain) was found in a study of immune evolution from preneoplasia to lung adenocarcinoma. Produced via immunoSEQ multiplex PCR; TCRdb's table is partial and in-frame only. The data hold under 6,000 clones, with roughly four fifths observed a single time. The sample was FFPE lung adenocarcinoma in situ tissue. This clonotype was sampled from a person aged 65 to 85 with lung adenocarcinoma.

CDR3 DNA sequence: TGTGCCAGCAGCCCTCTGACTGAAGCTTTCTTT. It yields the protein CASSPLTEAFF. The J gene is TRBJ1-1, the V gene TRBV11-2; no clear D gene. CDR3 length: 11 amino acids. The germline V gene encodes CDR1 SGHAT and CDR2 FQNNGV. The V end lost 5 bases, the J end lost 5 bases, and 6 bases lay between the germline ends.